This T cell receptor beta chain was captured by sequencing in a study of cytomegalovirus exposure and HLA in healthy donors. CDR1 is MRHNA, CDR2 SNTAGT, per germline. The CDR3 covers 16 residues. V lost 5 bases, J lost 2 bases, and 19 bases lay in between. Vbeta (60) and Jbeta (13) primers were used in the PCR. In the source study's methods: Later work found 80 million to 85 million unique TCR beta chains, with approximately 12 million shared. TCRdb's table, derived via immunoSEQ multiplex PCR, lists solely in-frame clones and lacks some. V and J calls and clone size are as listed in that table; D and trimming were resolved from the DNA. The data hold about 150,000 clones, with 60% to 85% observed a single time.

The sequencing sample was made of PBMCs. The receptor was derived from a middle-aged woman in good health and CMV-seronegative. This rearrangement joins TRBV6-4 to TRBJ2-7; tentatively, D is TRBD2 (7 bases). The CDR3 loop reads CASSPLGGVGTYEQYF. CDR3 DNA sequence: TGTGCCAGCAGTCCCCTAGGGGGGGTTGGGACCTACGAGCAGTACTTC.